The 27 T cell receptor beta chains given below trace back to one sample, sequenced in a study of T-cell reconstitution after alpha-beta-depleted transplantation in children. Unique molecular identifiers were used in preparing the TCRbeta library. TCRdb redid the calling of the PCR reads with MiXCR, one entry per CDR3 protein. The data show hundreds of thousands of distinct CDR3 sequences, 10% to 15% seen once. Specimen: PBMCs, collected before TCRalphabeta/CD19-depleted stem cell transplant. The receptors were gathered from a girl aged 2-10 years with congenital amegakaryocytic thrombocytopenia, due to receive a stem cell transplant.

About this clonotype: At one of its ends the junction is not consistent with the germline gene, which may arise from a read error. The chain links TRBV20-1 to TRBJ2-1; D possibly corresponds to TRBD2 (5 bases). The germline V gene encodes CDR1 DFQATT and CDR2 SNEGSKA (reference sequence). The CDR3 is made up of 13 amino acids. CDR3 nucleotides: TGCAGTGCTAGAGATCGGTGGGCGAGCGGCCTCGTCTTC. Protein product: CSARDRWASGLVF.

The chain uses TRBV5-1 and TRBJ2-3; D is ambiguous. Germline lookup yields CDR1 SGHRS and CDR2 YFSETQ. This CDR3 has 16 amino acids. Trimming took 4 bases from V and 3 from J, leaving 18 bases between them. The CDR3 reads CASSPDRAFETDTQYF. For the CDR3, the DNA is TGCGCCAGCAGCCCGGACCGCGCCTTCGAAACAGATACGCAGTATTTT.

This clonotype was picked up a small number of times. This rearrangement joins TRBV7-6 to TRBJ1-5; maybe TRBD1 (5 bases). Trimming removed 1 base at V and 2 bases at J, with 18 bases between. The CDR3 runs 18 residues. The germline V gene has CDR1 SGHVS and CDR2 FNYEAQ. The CDR3 is CASSLDAEGAWRNQPQHF. As DNA, the CDR3 is TGTGCCAGCAGCTTAGATGCTGAAGGGGCCTGGCGCAATCAGCCCCAGCATTTT.

This clonotype was seen a few times. The chain is built from TRBV28 and TRBJ1-5; no definite D call. Per germline, CDR1 MDHEN and CDR2 SYDVKM. There are 13 residues in the CDR3. Trimming removed 6 bases from V and 7 bases from J, with 13 bases in between. CDR3 nucleotides: TGTGCCAGCAGGCTTACCCCTCACCAGCCCCAGCATTTT. This translates into CASRLTPHQPQHF.

V and J are TRBV29-1 and TRBJ2-3; no firm D call. V shed 6 bases and J shed 0 bases, with 16 bases lying between them. The germline gives CDR1 SQVTM, CDR2 ANQGSEA. The CDR3 totals 15 residues. CDR3 sequence reads: CSVTVDISSTDTQYF. Written as DNA, the CDR3 is TGCAGCGTGACCGTCGACATCTCCAGCACAGATACGCAGTATTTT.

This clonotype was counted between two and nine times. The J gene is TRBJ1-1, the V gene TRBV29-1, with D unclear. The V end lost 5 bases, the J end lost 2 bases, and 15 bases lay between the germline ends. The CDR3 sequence is 14 residues long. Germline V lookup: CDR1 SQVTM, CDR2 ANQGSEA. The CDR3 here is CSVLRAASNTEAFF. CDR3 nucleotide sequence: TGCAGCGTTCTTAGGGCCGCCAGTAACACTGAAGCTTTCTTT.

This clonotype showed up just a few times. The chain employs TRBV29-1 and TRBJ2-5; 8 bases map to TRBD1. V lost 6 bases to trimming and J lost 3 bases; unmatched junction nucleotides: 6. Germline V gene sequence: CDR1 SQVTM, CDR2 ANQGSEA. This CDR3 is built from 13 residues. CDR3 sequence: CSVLVTGEETQYF. CDR3 DNA: TGCAGCGTACTCGTGACAGGGGAAGAGACCCAGTACTTC.

The chain couples TRBV7-9 to TRBJ2-3; D not resolved. CDR1 is SEHNR, CDR2 FQNEAQ, per germline (reference sequence). The CDR3 spans 13 residues. The ends were cut back, 5 bases at V and 9 bases at J, with 15 bases in the middle. CDR3 nucleotides: TGTGCCAGCAGCACGACCTCCTGGCGGACGCAGTATTTT. It encodes CASSTTSWRTQYF.

This clonotype has a handful of counts. Sequence at one end of the junction differs from germline and may be a read error. This sequence joins TRBV20-1 and TRBJ2-2, with 8 bases lining up with TRBD2. The CDR3 loop spans 17 amino acids. Germline V gene sequence: CDR1 DFQATT, CDR2 SNEGSKA (reference sequence). The CDR3 is CCARDLTSAMNTGELFF. Written as DNA, the CDR3 is TGCTGTGCTAGAGATCTGACTAGCGCGATGAACACCGGGGAGCTGTTTTTT.

This clonotype has at least ten counts. The CDR3, as DNA: TGCAGTGCTAGAGGGCACGGGCCCTTCTACGAGCAGTACTTC. It specifies CSARGHGPFYEQYF. This chain connects TRBV20-1 to TRBJ2-7; D not certain. Germline V gene lookup returns CDR1 DFQATT and CDR2 SNEGSKA (reference sequence). The CDR3 length is 14 residues. V shed 1 base and J shed 3 bases, with 13 bases lying between them.

The chain couples TRBV10-1 to TRBJ2-3, with 7 bases that match TRBD1. Germline V gene data show CDR1 as WNHNN and CDR2 as SYGVQD (reference sequence). V lost 11 bases, J lost 6 bases, and 11 bases stayed unmatched. There are 13 residues in the CDR3. The chain's CDR3 is CACQRQGMDTQYF. The DNA of the CDR3 is TGCGCCTGTCAACGACAGGGAATGGATACGCAGTATTTT.

This clonotype was detected ten times or more. The chain combines TRBV24-1 with TRBJ2-3, with 9 bases aligning to TRBD1. Germline V gene data show CDR1 as KGHDR and CDR2 as SFDVKD. J lost 5 bases, V lost 8 bases, and 4 bases had no gene match. This CDR3 has 13 amino acids. In DNA, the CDR3 is TGTGCCACCAAGGGACAGGGAAGAGATACGCAGTATTTT. Its translation is CATKGQGRDTQYF.

This clonotype has more than one count but fewer than ten. The gene calls are TRBV6-1 and TRBJ2-1; 7 positions agree with TRBD1. V gave up 8 bases and J gave up 6 bases; unmatched junction bases: 10. Germline V gene lookup returns CDR1 MNHNS and CDR2 SASEGT. The CDR3 has 14 residues. CDR3 in DNA: TGTGCCAGCGGGGGACAGCCTATTCGCAATGAGCAGTTCTTC. Translating it yields CASGGQPIRNEQFF.

Ten or more counts support this clonotype. The V and J genes are TRBV28 and TRBJ1-1, with D unresolved. The germline CDR1 and CDR2 sequences are MDHEN and SYDVKM. V shed 5 bases and J shed 11 bases, with 15 bases lying between them. The CDR3 contains 12 residues. The CDR3 coding sequence is TGTGCCAGCAGTCCACCACGCGGGCAGGCTTTCTTT. Amino acids: CASSPPRGQAFF.

This clonotype was observed many times. J is TRBJ1-2 and V is TRBV7-6; TRBD1 matches 7 bases. Germline lookup yields CDR1 SGHVS and CDR2 FNYEAQ. V gave up 5 bases and J gave up 8 bases; unmatched junction bases: 8. The CDR3 extends over 13 amino acids. CDR3 sequence reads: CASSHWTGGGYTF. Written as DNA, the CDR3 is TGTGCCAGCAGCCACTGGACAGGAGGAGGCTACACCTTC. Combining the CDR3 with reference TRBV7-6 and TRBJ1-2 gives the whole variable domain GAGVSQSPRYKVTKRGQDVALRCDPISGHVSLYWYRQALGQGPEFLTYFNYEAQQDKSGLPNDRFSAERPEGSISTLTIQRTEQRDSAMYRCASSHWTGGGYTFGSGTRLTVV.

The chain links TRBV7-2 to TRBJ2-1, with D perhaps matching TRBD1 (6 bases). The CDR3 sequence is 14 residues long. Germline assignment: CDR1 SGHTA and CDR2 FQGNSA. The V end lost 7 bases, the J end lost 5 bases, and 15 bases lay between the germline ends. The CDR3, as DNA: TGTGCCAGCAACCTTAGGGGGTCAAACAATGAGCAGTTCTTC. It yields the protein CASNLRGSNNEQFF.

This rearrangement joins TRBV7-6 to TRBJ2-7, with D maybe TRBD2 (6 bases). V was clipped by 5 bases and J by 2 bases, with 16 bases between them. The germline V gene has CDR1 SGHVS and CDR2 FNYEAQ. This CDR3 has 15 residues. The CDR3 nucleotides read TGTGCCAGCAGCCATCGGGACTCCTCTACCTACGAGCAGTACTTC. Translating it yields CASSHRDSSTYEQYF.

Ten or more counts support this clonotype. The chain uses TRBV5-5 and TRBJ2-1; TRBD2 aligns across 9 bases. The V segment lost 0 bases and the J segment 6 bases; nucleotides outside the gene matches: 10. The CDR3 runs 17 residues. CDR1 and CDR2 (germline): SGHKS, YYEKEE (reference sequence). The CDR3 spells CASSLVGGREVGNEQFF. The CDR3 DNA reads TGTGCCAGCAGCTTGGTTGGCGGGAGGGAGGTCGGCAATGAGCAGTTCTTC.

This clonotype occurred many times. The chain has TRBV7-6 and TRBJ2-1, with no clear D. The germline V and J ends were trimmed by 10 bases and 4 bases, with 14 bases remaining between them. This CDR3 is 13 amino acids long. Germline values: CDR1 SGHVS, CDR2 FNYEAQ. In DNA form, the CDR3 reads TGTGCCACCAGATCGTGGCGTTACAATGAGCAGTTCTTC. It codes for CATRSWRYNEQFF.

This clonotype was seen repeatedly, ten times or more. The chain links TRBV15 to TRBJ1-5; D remains unclear. Germline loops: CDR1 LNHNV, CDR2 YYDKDF (reference sequence). This CDR3 has 13 amino acids. The V end was cut by 0 bases, the J end by 6 bases, with 6 bases between. CDR3 nucleotides: TGTGCCACCAGCAGAGATCCGCTTCAGCCCCAGCATTTT. It translates to CATSRDPLQPQHF.

Many counts were recorded for this clonotype. V gene TRBV5-1 combines with J gene TRBJ1-1, with 11 bases identical to TRBD1. The V gene end was trimmed by 1 base and the J gene end by 7 bases; junction bases not matched to a gene: 6. Germline assignment: CDR1 SGHRS and CDR2 YFSETQ. The CDR3 consists of 15 residues. In DNA, the CDR3 is TGCGCCAGCAGCTTGAATCCGGGGACAGGGGGTGAAGCTTTCTTT. Translation gives CASSLNPGTGGEAFF.

This clonotype was found many times. This chain joins TRBV9 and TRBJ2-7; tentatively, D is TRBD2 (5 bases). The germline CDR1 and CDR2 sequences are SGDLS and YYNGEE. This CDR3 spans 12 amino acids. V was pared by 4 bases and J by 10 bases, with 15 bases between. CDR3 amino acids: CASSPRESEQYF. Here the CDR3 DNA reads TGTGCCAGCAGCCCAAGGGAGTCCGAACAGTACTTC.

The chain couples TRBV12-3 or TRBV12-4 to TRBJ1-5; D remains ambiguous. This CDR3 contains 14 residues. The V gene lost 6 bases and the J gene lost 5 bases, with 14 bases spanning the gap. In DNA form, the CDR3 reads TGTGCCAGCAGCCCTGCCTCACCATATCAGCCCCAGCATTTT. Its translation: CASSPASPYQPQHF.

This clonotype has ten or more counts. This chain joins TRBV10-2 and TRBJ2-5, with TRBD1 as a possible D gene (5 bases). The V gene lost 2 bases and the J gene lost 3 bases, with 10 bases spanning the gap. This CDR3 region has 14 residues. Germline-derived CDR1 and CDR2 are WSHSY and SAAADI. The CDR3 reads CASSERAGKETQYF. In nucleotides, the CDR3 is TGCGCCAGCAGTGAGCGGGCAGGGAAAGAGACCCAGTACTTC.

This clonotype was seen many times. The chain carries TRBV20-1 and TRBJ2-1; 12 nucleotides match TRBD2. The CDR3 contains 13 residues. The V gene end was trimmed by 5 bases and the J gene end by 14 bases; junction bases not matched to a gene: 10. Germline V lookup: CDR1 DFQATT, CDR2 SNEGSKA (reference sequence). The CDR3 bases are TGCAGTGCTCCTAGCGGGAGGGCAAATTGGGAGTTCTTC. It specifies CSAPSGRANWEFF.

The V call is TRBV2, the J call TRBJ1-1; no clear D. The CDR3 loop spans 13 amino acids. The germline V gene encodes CDR1 SNHLY and CDR2 FYNNEI. V lost 8 bases and J 1 base, leaving 11 bases between the germline ends. In DNA form, the CDR3 reads TGTGCCAGCGCCAGGTTGGAGAACACTGAAGCTTTCTTT. It translates to CASARLENTEAFF.

CDR3 in amino acids: CASSWGGGYFLSGANVLTF. CDR3 DNA: TGCGCCAGCAGCTGGGGAGGGGGCTATTTCTTGTCTGGGGCCAACGTCCTGACTTTC. The V and J genes are TRBV5-1 and TRBJ2-6, with D perhaps assigned TRBD1 or TRBD2 (7 bases each). Germline CDR1 and CDR2: SGHRS and YFSETQ. V was shortened by 3 bases and J by 1 base, with 20 bases between the two germline ends. This CDR3 is built from 19 residues.